The rows below give T cell receptor beta chains drawn from one sample of a study of cytomegalovirus exposure and HLA in healthy donors. Sequencing used immunoSEQ multiplex PCR; TCRdb keeps in-frame clones, though not all of them. The sample shows nearly 200,000 clones, about nine tenths of them seen only once. The sequencing input was PBMCs. The receptors were sampled from a man aged 30 to 45 in good health and CMV-seronegative. CDR3s include the opening cysteine and the closing phenylalanine or tryptophan. The order of the fields is V gene, CDR3 protein.

v_call: TRBV7-9
cdr3_aa: CASRHPAGGPYNEQFF

v_call: TRBV7-2
cdr3_aa: CASSSNRVAGELFF

v_call: TRBV6-1
cdr3_aa: CASSGRGRGLSTDTQYF

v_call: TRBV4-1
cdr3_aa: CASGTSGDNEQFF

v_call: TRBV15
cdr3_aa: CATSRVRGGGGQFF

v_call: TRBV5-6
cdr3_aa: CASSFRGTSYGYTF

v_call: TRBV6-5
cdr3_aa: CASSFPGSYEQYF

v_call: TRBV7-2
cdr3_aa: CASSPGQGDYGYTF

v_call: TRBV7-9
cdr3_aa: CASSLLQGRGGEKLFF

v_call: TRBV19
cdr3_aa: CASTRGNTEAFF

v_call: TRBV30
cdr3_aa: CAWSVRINEQFF

v_call: TRBV7-9
cdr3_aa: CSSRGSGRSYEQYF

v_call: TRBV28
cdr3_aa: CASSLFRVGGREQPQHF

v_call: TRBV7-9
cdr3_aa: CASMTKPGQRTTEAFF

v_call: TRBV19
cdr3_aa: CASSIGTGGTTKTEAFF

v_call: TRBV5-1
cdr3_aa: CASSLGGEPYEQYF

v_call: TRBV11-2
cdr3_aa: CASSFRGQVEETQYF

v_call: TRBV29-1
cdr3_aa: CSVEAGGYGYTF

v_call: TRBV9
cdr3_aa: CASSVAGGGGAEQFF

v_call: TRBV29-1
cdr3_aa: CSVEGPGTSGTQYF

v_call: TRBV28
cdr3_aa: CASSLTGGSGELFF

v_call: TRBV6-1
cdr3_aa: CASSVTGNTEAFF

v_call: TRBV27
cdr3_aa: CASNQQGAETEAFF

v_call: TRBV2
cdr3_aa: CASSDARVGELFF

v_call: TRBV27
cdr3_aa: CASSSTGQYRGQPQHF

v_call: TRBV5-8
cdr3_aa: CASISRDRRVEAFF

v_call: TRBV7-2
cdr3_aa: CASSPQTGRFDIGYTF

v_call: TRBV7-2
cdr3_aa: CASSLQETQYF

v_call: TRBV6-6
cdr3_aa: CASQSWGENTEAFF

v_call: TRBV6-1
cdr3_aa: CASSFEQATNEKLFF

v_call: TRBV9
cdr3_aa: CASSARTSGGVGTQYF

v_call: TRBV5-1
cdr3_aa: CASSNGHATTNEKLFF

v_call: TRBV28
cdr3_aa: CASSLNPIGGYEQYF

v_call: TRBV14
cdr3_aa: CASSHTRGRRTKNIQYF

v_call: TRBV18
cdr3_aa: CASSPDRGVGYTF

v_call: TRBV6-5
cdr3_aa: CASSYRGRGTQYF

v_call: TRBV27
cdr3_aa: CASSPLQGVYGYTF

v_call: TRBV6-1
cdr3_aa: CASSENMGTGYPGYTF

v_call: TRBV11-2
cdr3_aa: CASTPNPGGRYEQYF

v_call: TRBV25-1
cdr3_aa: CASSVSGTGNSPLHF

v_call: TRBV29-1
cdr3_aa: CSVGGEAPDSGNTIYF

v_call: TRBV6-1
cdr3_aa: CASSEMGGSTETQYF

v_call: TRBV28
cdr3_aa: CASSRGGAYEQYF

v_call: TRBV5-1
cdr3_aa: CASSSRGQYEKLFF

v_call: TRBV29-1
cdr3_aa: CSVGTDRSEQYF

v_call: TRBV19
cdr3_aa: CASSIVPGQYNEQFF

v_call: TRBV27
cdr3_aa: CASSFVSATDTQYF

v_call: TRBV5-1
cdr3_aa: CASSTTGINQPQHF

v_call: TRBV5-1
cdr3_aa: CASSPNSRDEQYF

v_call: TRBV6-4
cdr3_aa: CASSDYGDREETQYF

v_call: TRBV5-4
cdr3_aa: CASSLEAGVYNEQFF

v_call: TRBV2
cdr3_aa: CASIYREDPNGGELFF

v_call: TRBV27
cdr3_aa: CASSPSGRGYEQYF

v_call: TRBV2
cdr3_aa: CASSEATGGFF

v_call: TRBV6-1
cdr3_aa: CASRPRRESYEQYF

v_call: TRBV5-4
cdr3_aa: CASSLDPGKDTQYF